These 10 T cell receptor beta chains came from one sample sequenced in a study of T cell changes during pregnancy in multiple sclerosis. Generated by immunoSEQ multiplex PCR, the TCRdb table keeps only in-frame clones and is missing some. The profile covers 32,000 or so clones, with about 91% appearing a single time and around 2.7% taken by the ten largest. Here the sequenced sample was CD4+ T cells from peripheral blood mononuclear cells, taken in the third trimester of pregnancy. The source of these receptors is a female donor in good health, enrolled as a control in a pregnancy study.

The chain combines TRBV30 with TRBJ1-2; no clear D. V was clipped by 0 bases and J by 4 bases, with 12 bases between them. This CDR3 region has 14 residues. The germline CDR1 and CDR2 sequences are GTSNPN and SVGIG (reference sequence). The CDR3 DNA follows: TGTGCCTGGAGTGTACGCAGGTTGGGCTATGGCTACACCTTC. Protein product: CAWSVRRLGYGYTF.

The V and J genes are TRBV6-1 and TRBJ2-7; a possible D gene is TRBD2 (7 bases). CDR1 is MNHNS and CDR2 is SASEGT in the germline V gene. The CDR3 runs 15 residues. Trimming pared 10 bases from V and 4 bases from J, leaving 23 bases between. The CDR3 DNA is TGTGCCACATGGGGGGGGACAACGGCCGCGTACGAGCAGTACTTC. It yields the protein CATWGGTTAAYEQYF.

This clone is a singleton in its sample. The rearrangement joins TRBV6-5 to TRBJ2-7; 15 nucleotides align to TRBD2. CDR1 MNHEY and CDR2 SVGAGI come from the germline V gene. The CDR3 totals 14 residues. Unmatched junction bases numbered 6, after V lost 6 bases and J lost 9 bases. The CDR3 DNA sequence: TGTGCCAGCAGCACCGGGACTAGCGGGGGGAGGCAGTACTTC. Translation gives CASSTGTSGGRQYF.

This clone occurred once. This sequence joins TRBV5-3 and TRBJ2-7, with D perhaps matching TRBD1 (6 bases). TRBV5-3 is recorded as an ORF, its role being uncertain. The V and J ends lost 4 bases and 8 bases respectively, with 13 bases between them. There are 12 residues in the CDR3. The CDR3 sequence is CARSLGQPQQYF. CDR3 DNA: TGTGCCAGAAGCCTAGGACAGCCTCAGCAGTACTTC.

The J gene is TRBJ2-3, the V gene TRBV2; TRBD1 is a possible D gene (6 bases). V lost 0 bases, J lost 3 bases, and 10 bases lay in between. Germline V gene data show CDR1 as SNHLY and CDR2 as FYNNEI. This CDR3 comprises 15 residues. The CDR3 nucleotides are TGTGCCAGCAGTGAAGCGCAGGGGAGAACAGATACGCAGTATTTT. Protein product: CASSEAQGRTDTQYF.

J is TRBJ1-2 and V is TRBV10-3; 9 nucleotides align to TRBD1. The germline V gene has CDR1 ENHRY and CDR2 SYGVKD. This CDR3 is built from 13 residues. After removal of 4 bases from V and 6 bases from J, the junction contained 3 bases not matched to a gene. The CDR3, as DNA: TGTGCCATCAGTGGGACAGGGGCCCATGGCTACACCTTC. It translates to CAISGTGAHGYTF.

The chain couples TRBV5-6 to TRBJ2-3, with 9 bases fitting TRBD2. Losses at the gene ends were 4 bases for V and 4 bases for J; bases not matched to a gene: 10. Germline lookup yields CDR1 SGHDT and CDR2 YYEEEE. The CDR3 runs to 16 residues. CDR3 in DNA: TGTGCCAGCAGCCGAAAACCGGGACTAGCCGCAGATACGCAGTATTTT. This codes for CASSRKPGLAADTQYF.

The chain links TRBV5-6 to TRBJ1-2, with 7 bases matching TRBD1. Germline CDR1 SGHDT, CDR2 YYEEEE. This CDR3 has 17 residues. Trimming removed 1 base from V and 6 bases from J; junction bases left unmatched: 15. The CDR3 DNA reads TGTGCCAGCAGCTTGTCCCTACGGCCAACAGGGGCGGATGGCTACACCTTC. It specifies CASSLSLRPTGADGYTF. The full variable domain, with the rest looked up from reference TRBV5-6 and TRBJ1-2, is DAGVTQSPTHLIKTRGQQVTLRCSPKSGHDTVSWYQQALGQGPQFIFQYYEEEERQRGNFPDRFSGHQFPNYSSELNVNALLLGDSALYLCASSLSLRPTGADGYTFGSGTRLTVV.

The chain uses TRBV15 and TRBJ1-2, with D possibly matching TRBD1 (5 bases). Trimming took 1 base from V and 8 from J, leaving 11 bases between them. Germline-derived CDR1 and CDR2 are LNHNV and YYDKDF (reference sequence). The CDR3 has 13 residues. This chain's CDR3 is CATSRAQGWGYTF. CDR3 DNA: TGTGCCACCAGCAGAGCCCAGGGTTGGGGCTACACCTTC.

The CDR3 sequence: CASSLGGTGENIQYF. In DNA, the CDR3 is TGTGCCAGCAGCTTAGGGGGGACAGGGGAAAACATTCAGTACTTC. The rearrangement links TRBV11-3 to TRBJ2-4; 10 bases line up with TRBD1. The CDR3 spans 15 residues. The V gene end was trimmed by 1 base and the J gene end by 5 bases; junction bases not matched to a gene: 2. Germline CDR1 SGHNT, CDR2 YENEEA.